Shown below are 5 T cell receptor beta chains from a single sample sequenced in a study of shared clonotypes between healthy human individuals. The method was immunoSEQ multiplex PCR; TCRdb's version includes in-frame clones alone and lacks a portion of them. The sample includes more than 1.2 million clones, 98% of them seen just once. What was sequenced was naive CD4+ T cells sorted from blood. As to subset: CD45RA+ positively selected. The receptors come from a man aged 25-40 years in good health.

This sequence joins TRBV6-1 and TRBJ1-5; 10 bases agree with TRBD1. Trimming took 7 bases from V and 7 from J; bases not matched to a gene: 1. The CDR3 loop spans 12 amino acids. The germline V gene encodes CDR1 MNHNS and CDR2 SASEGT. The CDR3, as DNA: TGTGCCAGCATGGGACAGGGGCAGCCCCAGCATTTT. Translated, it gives CASMGQGQPQHF.

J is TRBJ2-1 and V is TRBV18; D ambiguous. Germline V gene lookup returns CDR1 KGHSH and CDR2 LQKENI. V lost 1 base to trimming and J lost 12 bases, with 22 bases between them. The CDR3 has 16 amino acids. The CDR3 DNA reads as TGTGCCAGCTCACCACGTGGGCAAATCGTCCCCCAGGCGCAGTTCTTC. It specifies CASSPRGQIVPQAQFF.

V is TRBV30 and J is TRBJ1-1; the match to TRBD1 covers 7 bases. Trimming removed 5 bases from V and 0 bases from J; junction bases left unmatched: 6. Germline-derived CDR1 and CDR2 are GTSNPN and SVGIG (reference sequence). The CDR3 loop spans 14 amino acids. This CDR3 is CAWGPGTVNTEAFF. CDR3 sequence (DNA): TGTGCCTGGGGGCCCGGGACAGTGAACACTGAAGCTTTCTTT.

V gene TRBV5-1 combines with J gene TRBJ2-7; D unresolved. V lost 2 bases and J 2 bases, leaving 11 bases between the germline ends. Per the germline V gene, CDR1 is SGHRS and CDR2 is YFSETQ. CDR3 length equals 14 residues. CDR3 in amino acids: CASSFGFSTYEQYF. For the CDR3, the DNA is TGCGCCAGCAGCTTTGGGTTTTCGACCTACGAGCAGTACTTC. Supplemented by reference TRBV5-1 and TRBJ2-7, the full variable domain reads KAGVTQTPRYLIKTRGQQVTLSCSPISGHRSVSWYQQTPGQGLQFLFEYFSETQRNKGNFPGRFSGRQFSNSRSEMNVSTLELGDSALYLCASSFGFSTYEQYFGPGTRLTVT.

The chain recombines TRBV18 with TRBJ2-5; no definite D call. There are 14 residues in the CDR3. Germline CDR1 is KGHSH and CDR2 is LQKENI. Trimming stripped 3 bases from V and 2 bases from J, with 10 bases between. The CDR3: CASSPAQPQETQYF. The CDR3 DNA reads TGTGCCAGCTCACCGGCACAGCCTCAAGAGACCCAGTACTTC.